The TCR beta chain described here comes from a study of T cell repertoires in cytomegalovirus infection (dated by TCRdb to between 2019 and 2020). About the full investigation: Peptide stimulations targeted recently identified HLA-C-restricted CMV epitopes, whose presentation resists viral immunomodulation, together with well-studied HLA-B-restricted epitopes. The HLA type of each donor mattered for the analysis, because public TCR beta signatures pointed to carriage of CMV infection along with the matching HLA type. The full study reports these points: Cumulative frequency of public TCR beta family members discriminated carriers of CMV infection plus the relevant HLA type in this cohort and an independent roughly 350-donor cohort. The ex vivo response was dominated by HLA-C-restricted CMV-specific TCR beta clonotypes, which also provided the single most frequent clonotype in two of eight donors.

TCRdb lists the instrument as Illumina HiSeq 1500. TCRdb itself trimmed the public reads at Q25 with fastp, ran MiXCR and retained productive beta chains. For every CDR3 protein sequence, its rows merge into one entry that carries the most common genes and DNA. This sample lists fewer than 850,000 distinct CDR3 sequences; 25% to 30% were detected once. The ten largest clones add up to 10% to 15% of the sample. This clonotype showed up just a few times. The antigen this receptor binds is unknown. Base-call qualities are not available, and no considerably larger clone is one nucleotide away. Via the germline V gene, CDR1 is SGHDT and CDR2 YYEEEE. Taken from cysteine to phenylalanine, the CDR3 has 16 residues. The retained sequence is limited to the CDR3, 48 bases, with the frame set at the first base. Between the V and J ends, shortened by 3 bases and 1 base respectively, the junction contains 16 bases.

Explained via the paper, the treatment or condition label denotes: in vitro stimulation with specific CMV peptide epitopes to enrich CMV-specific T cells. This clonotype was obtained from a human donor in good health (CMV status not recorded). Some clones in this sample may be carry-over from other donors' samples. The chain employs TRBV5-6 and TRBJ1-1, and possibly TRBD1, on 5 matching bases. This material consisted of cultured CD8+ T cells from PBMCs, taken from culture after CMV antigen stimulation. The CDR3 sequence is CASSSTPRGPNTEAFF. In nucleotide form, the sequence is TGTGCCAGCAGCTCAACCCCGAGGGGACCGAACACTGAAGCTTTCTTT.